Listed below are T cell receptor beta chains from one sample, sequenced in a study of regulatory T cells in long-lasting Graves disease. TCRdb analysed the multiplex PCR reads with MiXCR anew, one entry per CDR3 protein. Here the sample spans hundreds of thousands of distinct CDR3 sequences, around 17% being singletons. This same sample was also part of a study on T cells in Graves' hyperthyroidism and ophthalmopathy.

The sample was peripheral blood mononuclear cells (PBMCs), taken at new diagnosis, from a patient treated with antithyroid drugs. The receptor source for this set is a man in his forties or fifties with Graves disease. Both conserved end residues are trimmed from each CDR3. Fields, in order: clone size, V gene, CDR3 protein. Rows may omit the clone size; those that give it use once, few, many or a size class.

>NA|TRBV28
AITPGLASSYEQY
>NA|TRBV12-3/TRBV12-4
ANSPDRVGEKLF
>many|TRBV2
ASSLGREAEAF
>NA|TRBV29-1
SVVGQARRQPQH
>NA|TRBV28
ASSTTQDRNTEAF
>many|TRBV12-3/TRBV12-4
ASSFFAMNTEAF
>NA|TRBV7-2
ASSSGDARVVAGPD
>NA|TRBV7-2
ASSLAKGYEQY
>NA|TRBV29-1
SGTVRNTEAF
>NA|TRBV20-1
SATPGADGYT
>NA|TRBV29-1
SVEIGGGSSYNEQF
>few|TRBV20-1
SARAGTEETQY
>many|TRBV7-2
ASSWTGGWSNQPQH
>many|TRBV2
ASRAGGGNQPQH
>many|TRBV15
ATSRDPQTGETQY